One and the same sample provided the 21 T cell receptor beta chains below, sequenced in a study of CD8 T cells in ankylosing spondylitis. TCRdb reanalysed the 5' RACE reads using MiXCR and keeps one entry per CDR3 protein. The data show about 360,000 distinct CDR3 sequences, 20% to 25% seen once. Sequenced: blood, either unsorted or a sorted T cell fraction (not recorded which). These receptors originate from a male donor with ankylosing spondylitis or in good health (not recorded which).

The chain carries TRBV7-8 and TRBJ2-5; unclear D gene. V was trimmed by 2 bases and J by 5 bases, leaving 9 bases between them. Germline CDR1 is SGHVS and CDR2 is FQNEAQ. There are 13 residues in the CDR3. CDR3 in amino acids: CASSLRTAETQYF. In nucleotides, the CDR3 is TGTGCCAGCAGCTTAAGAACCGCCGAGACCCAGTACTTC.

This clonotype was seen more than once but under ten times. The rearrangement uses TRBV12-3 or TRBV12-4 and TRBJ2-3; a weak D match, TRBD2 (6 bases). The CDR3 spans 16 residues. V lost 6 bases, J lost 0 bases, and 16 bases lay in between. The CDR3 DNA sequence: TGTGCCAGCAGCCCGATGGGGGGAGGTAGCACAGATACGCAGTATTTT. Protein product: CASSPMGGGSTDTQYF.

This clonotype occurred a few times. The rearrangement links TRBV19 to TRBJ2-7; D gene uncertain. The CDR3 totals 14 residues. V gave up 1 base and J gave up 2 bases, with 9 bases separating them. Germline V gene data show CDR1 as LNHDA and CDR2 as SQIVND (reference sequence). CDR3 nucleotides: TGTGCCAGTAGTATAGCTACCGGTGCCTACGAGCAGTACTTC. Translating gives CASSIATGAYEQYF.

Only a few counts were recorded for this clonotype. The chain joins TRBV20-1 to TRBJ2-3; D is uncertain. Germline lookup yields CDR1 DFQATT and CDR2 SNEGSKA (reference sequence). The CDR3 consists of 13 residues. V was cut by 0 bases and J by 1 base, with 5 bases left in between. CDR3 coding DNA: TGCAGTGCTAGAGAAAGGGGCACAGATACGCAGTATTTT. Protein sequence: CSARERGTDTQYF.

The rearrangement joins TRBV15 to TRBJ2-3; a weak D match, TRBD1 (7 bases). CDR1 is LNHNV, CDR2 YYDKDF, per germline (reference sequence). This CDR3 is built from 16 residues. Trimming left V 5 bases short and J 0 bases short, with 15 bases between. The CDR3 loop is CATSRGGSGSTDTQYF. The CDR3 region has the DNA TGTGCCACCAGCCGAGGGGGCAGCGGGAGCACAGATACGCAGTATTTT.

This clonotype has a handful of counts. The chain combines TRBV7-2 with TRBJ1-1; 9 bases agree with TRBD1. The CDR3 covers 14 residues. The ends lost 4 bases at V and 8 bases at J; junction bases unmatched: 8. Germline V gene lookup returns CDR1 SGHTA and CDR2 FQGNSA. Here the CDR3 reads CASSYLQGATEAFF. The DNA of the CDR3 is TGTGCCAGCAGCTACTTACAGGGGGCGACCGAAGCTTTCTTT.

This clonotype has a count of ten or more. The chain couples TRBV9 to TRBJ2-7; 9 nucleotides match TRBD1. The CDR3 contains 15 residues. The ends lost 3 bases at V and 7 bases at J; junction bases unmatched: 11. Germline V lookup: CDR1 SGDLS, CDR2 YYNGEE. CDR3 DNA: TGTGCCAGCAGCGATCCCGGGACAGGGCGGCGAGAGCAGTACTTC. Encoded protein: CASSDPGTGRREQYF.

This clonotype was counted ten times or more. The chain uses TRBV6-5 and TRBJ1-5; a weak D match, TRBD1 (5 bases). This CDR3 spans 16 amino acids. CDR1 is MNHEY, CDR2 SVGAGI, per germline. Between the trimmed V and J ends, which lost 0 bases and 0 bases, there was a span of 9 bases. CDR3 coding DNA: TGTGCCAGCAGTTACTCCGGGGGGGGTAGCAATCAGCCCCAGCATTTT. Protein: CASSYSGGGSNQPQHF.

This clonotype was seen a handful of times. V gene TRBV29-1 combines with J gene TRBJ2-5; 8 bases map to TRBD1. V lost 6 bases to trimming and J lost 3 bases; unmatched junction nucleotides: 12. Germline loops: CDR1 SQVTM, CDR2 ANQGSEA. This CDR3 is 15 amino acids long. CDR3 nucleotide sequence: TGCAGCGTCCATGGGGGACAGGCGAGAAAAGAGACCCAGTACTTC. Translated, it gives CSVHGGQARKETQYF.

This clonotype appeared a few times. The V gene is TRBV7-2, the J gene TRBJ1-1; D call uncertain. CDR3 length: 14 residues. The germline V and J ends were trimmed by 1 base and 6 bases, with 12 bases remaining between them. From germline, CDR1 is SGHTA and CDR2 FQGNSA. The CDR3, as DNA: TGTGCCAGCAGCTTAGTACTGTCGTCCGCTGAAGCTTTCTTT. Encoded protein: CASSLVLSSAEAFF.

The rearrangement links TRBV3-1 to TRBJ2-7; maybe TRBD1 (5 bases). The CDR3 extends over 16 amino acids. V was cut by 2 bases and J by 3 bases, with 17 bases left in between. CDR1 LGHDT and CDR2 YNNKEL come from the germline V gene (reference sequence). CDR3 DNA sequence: TGTGCCAGCAGCCAAAGGACACCAGACAGATACTACGAGCAGTACTTC. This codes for CASSQRTPDRYYEQYF.

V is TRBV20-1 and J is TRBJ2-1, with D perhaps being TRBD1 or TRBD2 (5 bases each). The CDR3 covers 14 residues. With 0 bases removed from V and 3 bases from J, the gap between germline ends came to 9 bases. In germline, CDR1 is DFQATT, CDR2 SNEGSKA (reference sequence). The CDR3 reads CSARERDHYNEQFF. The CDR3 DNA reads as TGCAGTGCTAGAGAACGGGACCACTACAATGAGCAGTTCTTC.

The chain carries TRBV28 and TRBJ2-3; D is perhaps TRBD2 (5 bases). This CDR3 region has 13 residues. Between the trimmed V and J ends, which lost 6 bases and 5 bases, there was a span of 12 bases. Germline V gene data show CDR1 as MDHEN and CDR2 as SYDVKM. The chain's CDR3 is CASSPGRGDTQYF. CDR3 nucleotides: TGTGCCAGCAGCCCCGGCCGGGGAGATACGCAGTATTTT.

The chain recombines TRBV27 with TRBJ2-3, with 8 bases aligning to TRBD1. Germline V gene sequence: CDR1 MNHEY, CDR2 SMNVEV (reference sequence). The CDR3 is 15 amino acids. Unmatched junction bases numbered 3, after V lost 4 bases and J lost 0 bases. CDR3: CASSSDRGSTDTQYF. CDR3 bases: TGTGCCAGCAGTTCCGACAGGGGTAGCACAGATACGCAGTATTTT.

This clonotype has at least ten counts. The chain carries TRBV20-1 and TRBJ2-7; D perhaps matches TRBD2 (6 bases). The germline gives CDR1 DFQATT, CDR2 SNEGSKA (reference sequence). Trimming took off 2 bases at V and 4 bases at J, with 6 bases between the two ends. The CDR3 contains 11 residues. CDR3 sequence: CSARRGYEQYF. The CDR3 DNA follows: TGCAGTGCTAGACGGGGGTACGAGCAGTACTTC.

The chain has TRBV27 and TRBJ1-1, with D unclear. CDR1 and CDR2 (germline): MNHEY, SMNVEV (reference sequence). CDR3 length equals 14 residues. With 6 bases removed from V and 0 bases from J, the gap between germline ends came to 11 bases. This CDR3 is CASRPQLLNTEAFF. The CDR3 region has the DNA TGTGCCAGCAGGCCACAACTCCTGAACACTGAAGCTTTCTTT.

In DNA, the CDR3 is TGTGCCAGCAGCGCAATGCGGGACAGGGAAAGGACGCAGTATTTT. Translating it yields CASSAMRDRERTQYF. The V and J genes are TRBV9 and TRBJ2-3; 9 bases map to TRBD1. The CDR3 has 15 residues. In germline, CDR1 is SGDLS, CDR2 YYNGEE. Trimming removed 3 bases from V and 9 bases from J; junction bases left unmatched: 11.

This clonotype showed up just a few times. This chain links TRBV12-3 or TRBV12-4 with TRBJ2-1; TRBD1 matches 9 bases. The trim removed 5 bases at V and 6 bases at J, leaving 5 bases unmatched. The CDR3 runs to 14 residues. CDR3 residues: CASSPGTGRNEQFF. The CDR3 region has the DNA TGTGCCAGCAGTCCCGGGACAGGGCGCAATGAGCAGTTCTTC.

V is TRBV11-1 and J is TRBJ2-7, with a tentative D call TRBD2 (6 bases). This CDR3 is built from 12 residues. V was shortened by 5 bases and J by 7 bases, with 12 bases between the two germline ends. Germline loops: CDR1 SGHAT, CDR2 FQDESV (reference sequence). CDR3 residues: CASSPMEGEQYF. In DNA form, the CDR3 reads TGTGCCAGCAGCCCCATGGAGGGAGAGCAGTACTTC.

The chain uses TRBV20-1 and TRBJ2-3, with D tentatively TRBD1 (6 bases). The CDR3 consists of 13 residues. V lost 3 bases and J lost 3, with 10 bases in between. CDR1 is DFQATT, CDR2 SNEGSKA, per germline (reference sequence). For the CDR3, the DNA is TGCAGTGCTAGGCTGGGGGCTACAGATACGCAGTATTTT. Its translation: CSARLGATDTQYF.

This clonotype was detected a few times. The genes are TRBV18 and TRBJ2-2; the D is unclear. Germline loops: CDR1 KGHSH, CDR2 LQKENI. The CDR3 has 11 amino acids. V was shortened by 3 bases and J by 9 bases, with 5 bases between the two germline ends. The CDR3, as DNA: TGTGCCAGCTCACCCAAATGGGAGCTGTTTTTT. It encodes CASSPKWELFF.